The 3 T cell receptor beta chains listed next were all sequenced from one sample in a study of T cells in Graves' hyperthyroidism and ophthalmopathy. Amplification targeted TCR beta CDR3 regions from RNA transcripts. When the TCR CDR3 underwent first-round RT-PCR, the HTBI primer set was used. TCRdb used MiXCR to reprocess the multiplex PCR reads, holding one entry per CDR3 protein. The repertoire holds roughly 500,000 distinct CDR3 sequences, with about 45% as singletons. Sequencing used peripheral blood or thyroid tissue (not recorded which). These receptors all stem from an adult woman with Graves' disease, either hyperthyroidism or ophthalmopathy (not recorded which).

This clonotype has at least ten counts. The chain employs TRBV12-3 or TRBV12-4 and TRBJ1-2, with 8 bases aligning to TRBD1. Trimming removed 3 bases from V and 5 bases from J; junction bases left unmatched: 5. This CDR3 spans 14 amino acids. This CDR3 reads CASSFRGPGYGYTF. The CDR3 DNA reads TGTGCCAGCAGTTTCAGGGGGCCCGGATATGGCTACACCTTC.

The genes are TRBV29-1 and TRBJ1-2; tentative D call: TRBD1 (6 bases). The germline gives CDR1 SQVTM, CDR2 ANQGSEA. Trimming cost V 2 bases and J 0 bases, with 19 bases left between them. CDR3 length: 17 residues. The CDR3, as DNA: TGCAGCGTTGAAAATAGGGGGGTCAGCCGAGCTAACTATGGCTACACCTTC. The encoded protein is CSVENRGVSRANYGYTF.

This clonotype was observed a handful of times. This chain joins TRBV5-1 and TRBJ1-5, with 9 bases matching TRBD1. CDR3 length: 16 amino acids. The germline V gene encodes CDR1 SGHRS and CDR2 YFSETQ. Unmatched junction bases numbered 7, after V lost 1 base and J lost 5 bases. The CDR3 DNA follows: TGCGCCAGCAGCTTGATTCCGGGACAGGGTGATCAGCCCCAGCATTTT. Residues: CASSLIPGQGDQPQHF.